The clone carrying this T cell receptor beta chain was counted a few times. Its antigen is as yet unknown. Trimming cost V 8 bases and J 0 bases, with 5 bases left between them. The CDR3 loop spans 13 amino acids. Germline V gene sequence: CDR1 MDHEN, CDR2 SYDVKM. The entry originates in a study of shared clonotypes between healthy human individuals. Study-wide results and limits: It was observed that around 5% of naive CD4 clonotypes were shared across a handful of donors. Large sequencing depth failed to make sorted-subset sequencing complete, rarefaction showed.

In the sorted-subset replicate PCRs, approximately 200 ng DNA, 30,000 or so T cell genomes, was used. Measured with immunoSEQ multiplex PCR; TCRdb has only the in-frame clones, and not every one. The profile covers 1,100,000 or so clones, with approximately 78% appearing a single time and under 0.65% taken by the ten largest. Sequenced: memory CD4+ T cells from PBMCs. Subset of the sample: CD45RA-negative fraction. The genes are TRBV28 and TRBJ2-6; D is unresolved. The sequence derives from a man younger than 35 in good health. Some clones in this sample may be carry-over from other donors' samples. The DNA for the CDR3 is TGTGCCAGCCACGGCTCTGGGGCCAACGTCCTGACTTTC. Its translation is CASHGSGANVLTF.